This TCR beta chain appears in the sequencing data of a study of T cell changes during pregnancy in multiple sclerosis (dated by TCRdb to between 2018 and 2021). Regarding the research as a whole: The study looked at changes in the T cell repertoire across pregnancy in women with multiple sclerosis.

Comment on this clone: The antigen this receptor binds is unknown. Nothing much larger sits one base from this clone, and base qualities are not available.

The library relied on the immunoSEQ multiplex PCR assay. In TCRdb, the immuneACCESS table is reduced to in-frame sequences with V and J assigned. These tables do not hold every clone; where another copy was compared, an unresolved V gene accounts for under half, and the others remain unexplained. For this sample there are 35,000 to 45,000 clones; roughly 90% appear just once. Under 10% of the sample goes to the ten largest clones. As encoded in the germline V gene (reference sequence), CDR1 is SGHNT while CDR2 is YYREEE. The V and J ends are trimmed by 4 bases and 4 bases, leaving 19 bases between them. Its CDR3 holds 16 amino acids, cysteine through phenylalanine. Only the CDR3 region is kept as DNA, spanning 48 bases read in frame from base 1.

Material: CD8+ T cells from peripheral blood mononuclear cells, obtained before pregnancy. The receptor was derived from a female donor with multiple sclerosis, enrolled in a pregnancy study. The chain employs TRBV5-4 and TRBJ2-3; D gene: possibly TRBD2, on 7 matching bases. The CDR3 here reads CASSPPGGPRADTQYF. The DNA sequence reads TGTGCCAGCAGCCCGCCGGGGGGCCCTCGGGCAGATACGCAGTATTTT.